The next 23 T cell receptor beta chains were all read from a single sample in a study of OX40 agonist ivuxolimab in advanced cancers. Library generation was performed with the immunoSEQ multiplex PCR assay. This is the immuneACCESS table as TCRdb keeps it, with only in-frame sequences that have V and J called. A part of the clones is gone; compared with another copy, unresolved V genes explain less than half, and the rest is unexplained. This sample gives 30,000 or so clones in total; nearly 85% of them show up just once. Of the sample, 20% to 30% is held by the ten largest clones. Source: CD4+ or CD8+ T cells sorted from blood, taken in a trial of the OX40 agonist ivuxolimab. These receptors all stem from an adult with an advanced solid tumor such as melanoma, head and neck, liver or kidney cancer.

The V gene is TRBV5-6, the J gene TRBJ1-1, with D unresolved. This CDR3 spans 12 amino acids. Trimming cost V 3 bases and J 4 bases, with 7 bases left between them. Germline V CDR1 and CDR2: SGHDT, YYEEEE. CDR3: CASSSVGTEAFF. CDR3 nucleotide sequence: TGTGCCAGCAGCTCGGTAGGCACTGAAGCTTTCTTT.

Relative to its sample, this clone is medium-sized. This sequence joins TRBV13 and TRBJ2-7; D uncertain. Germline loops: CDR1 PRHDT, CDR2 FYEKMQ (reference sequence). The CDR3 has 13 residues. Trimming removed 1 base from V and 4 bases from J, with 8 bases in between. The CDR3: CASSLELGYEQYF. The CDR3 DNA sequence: TGTGCCAGCAGCTTAGAACTGGGATACGAGCAGTACTTC.

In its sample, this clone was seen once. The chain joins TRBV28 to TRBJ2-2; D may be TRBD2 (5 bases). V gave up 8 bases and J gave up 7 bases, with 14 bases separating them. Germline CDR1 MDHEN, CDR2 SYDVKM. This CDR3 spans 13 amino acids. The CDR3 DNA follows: TGTGCCAGCTTGTTTGTAGCGAGCGGGGAGCTGTTTTTT. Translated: CASLFVASGELFF.

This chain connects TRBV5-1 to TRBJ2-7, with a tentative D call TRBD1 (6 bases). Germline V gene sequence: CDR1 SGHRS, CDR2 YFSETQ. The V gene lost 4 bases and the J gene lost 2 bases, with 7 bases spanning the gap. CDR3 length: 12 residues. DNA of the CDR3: TGCGCCAGCAGCGGGGACACCTACGAGCAGTACTTC. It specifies CASSGDTYEQYF.

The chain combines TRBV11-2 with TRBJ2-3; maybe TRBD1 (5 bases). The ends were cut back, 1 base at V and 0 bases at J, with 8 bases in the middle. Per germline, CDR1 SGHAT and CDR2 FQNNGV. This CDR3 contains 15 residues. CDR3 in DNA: TGTGCCAGCAGCTTAGGGGCAGGGAGCACAGATACGCAGTATTTT. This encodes CASSLGAGSTDTQYF.

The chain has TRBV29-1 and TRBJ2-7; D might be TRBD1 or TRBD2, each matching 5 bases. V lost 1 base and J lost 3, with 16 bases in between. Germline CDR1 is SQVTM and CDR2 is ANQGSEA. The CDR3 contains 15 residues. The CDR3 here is CSVEGGNGTSYEQYF. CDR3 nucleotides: TGCAGCGTTGAAGGGGGGAACGGGACCAGCTACGAGCAGTACTTC.

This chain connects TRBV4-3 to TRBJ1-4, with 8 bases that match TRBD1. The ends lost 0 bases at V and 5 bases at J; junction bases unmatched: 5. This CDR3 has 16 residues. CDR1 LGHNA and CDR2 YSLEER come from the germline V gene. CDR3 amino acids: CASSQDANRGNEKLFF. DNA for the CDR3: TGCGCCAGCAGCCAAGATGCCAACAGGGGGAATGAAAAACTGTTTTTT.

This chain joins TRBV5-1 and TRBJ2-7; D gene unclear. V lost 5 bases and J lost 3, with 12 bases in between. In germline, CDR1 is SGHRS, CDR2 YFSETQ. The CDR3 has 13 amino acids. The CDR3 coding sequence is TGCGCCAGCAGGATCTCCCCCCTCTACGAGCAGTACTTC. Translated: CASRISPLYEQYF. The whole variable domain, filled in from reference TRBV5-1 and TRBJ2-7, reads KAGVTQTPRYLIKTRGQQVTLSCSPISGHRSVSWYQQTPGQGLQFLFEYFSETQRNKGNFPGRFSGRQFSNSRSEMNVSTLELGDSALYLCASRISPLYEQYFGPGTRLTVT.

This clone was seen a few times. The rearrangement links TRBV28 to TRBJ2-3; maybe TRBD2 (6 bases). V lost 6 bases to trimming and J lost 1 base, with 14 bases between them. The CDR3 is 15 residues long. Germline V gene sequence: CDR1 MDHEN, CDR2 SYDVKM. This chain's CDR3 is CASRPEGQRTDTQYF. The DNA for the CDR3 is TGTGCCAGCAGACCGGAGGGCCAGCGCACAGATACGCAGTATTTT.

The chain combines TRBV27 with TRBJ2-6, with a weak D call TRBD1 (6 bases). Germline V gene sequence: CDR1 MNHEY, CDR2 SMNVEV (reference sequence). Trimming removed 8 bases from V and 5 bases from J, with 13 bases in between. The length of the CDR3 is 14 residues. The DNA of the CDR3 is TGTGCCAGCGGCCAGGGGTTGAGGGCCAACGTCCTGACTTTC. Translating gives CASGQGLRANVLTF.

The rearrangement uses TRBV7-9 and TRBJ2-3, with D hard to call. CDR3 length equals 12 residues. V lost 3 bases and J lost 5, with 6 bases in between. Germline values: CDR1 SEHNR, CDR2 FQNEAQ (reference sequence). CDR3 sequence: CASSFIIDTQYF. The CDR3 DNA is TGTGCCAGCAGCTTCATAATAGATACGCAGTATTTT.

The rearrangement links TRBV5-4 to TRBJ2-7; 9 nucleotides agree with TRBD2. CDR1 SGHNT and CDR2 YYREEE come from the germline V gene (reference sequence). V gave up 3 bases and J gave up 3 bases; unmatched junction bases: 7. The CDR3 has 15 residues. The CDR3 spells CASSSEGGGDYEQYF. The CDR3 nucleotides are TGTGCCAGCAGCTCCGAAGGCGGGGGGGACTACGAGCAGTACTTC.

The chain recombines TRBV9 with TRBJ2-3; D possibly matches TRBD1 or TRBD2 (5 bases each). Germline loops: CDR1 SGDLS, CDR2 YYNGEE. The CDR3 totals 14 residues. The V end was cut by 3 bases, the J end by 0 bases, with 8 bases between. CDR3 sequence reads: CASSGDGSTDTQYF. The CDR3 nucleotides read TGTGCCAGCAGCGGGGACGGAAGCACAGATACGCAGTATTTT.

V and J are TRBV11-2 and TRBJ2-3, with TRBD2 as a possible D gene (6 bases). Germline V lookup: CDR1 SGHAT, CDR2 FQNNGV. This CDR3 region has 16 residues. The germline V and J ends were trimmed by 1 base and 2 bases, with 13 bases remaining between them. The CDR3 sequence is CASSLVLASFTDTQYF. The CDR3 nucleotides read TGTGCCAGCAGCTTAGTACTAGCCTCTTTCACAGATACGCAGTATTTT.

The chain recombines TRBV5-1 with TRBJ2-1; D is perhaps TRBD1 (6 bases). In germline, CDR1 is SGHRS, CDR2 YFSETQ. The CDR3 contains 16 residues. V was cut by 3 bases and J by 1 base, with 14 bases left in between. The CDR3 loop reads CASSSELGGSYNEQFF. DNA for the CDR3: TGCGCCAGCAGCTCCGAGCTAGGGGGATCCTACAATGAGCAGTTCTTC.

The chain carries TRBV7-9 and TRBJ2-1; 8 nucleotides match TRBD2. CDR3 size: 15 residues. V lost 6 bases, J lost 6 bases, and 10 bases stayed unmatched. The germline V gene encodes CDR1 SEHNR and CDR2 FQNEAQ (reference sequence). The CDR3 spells CASSLDGRAGNEQFF. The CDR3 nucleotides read TGTGCCAGCAGTTTGGACGGGAGGGCCGGCAATGAGCAGTTCTTC.

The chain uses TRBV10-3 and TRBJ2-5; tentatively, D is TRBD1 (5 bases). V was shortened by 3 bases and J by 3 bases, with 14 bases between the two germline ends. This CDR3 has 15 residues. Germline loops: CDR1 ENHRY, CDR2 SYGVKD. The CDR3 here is CAISETGQVEETQYF. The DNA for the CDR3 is TGTGCCATCAGTGAAACAGGCCAGGTCGAAGAGACCCAGTACTTC.

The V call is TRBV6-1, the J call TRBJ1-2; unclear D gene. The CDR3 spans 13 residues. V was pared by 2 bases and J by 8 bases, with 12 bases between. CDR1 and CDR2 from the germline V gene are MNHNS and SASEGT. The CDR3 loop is CASSELSGGGYTF. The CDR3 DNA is TGTGCCAGCAGTGAATTGTCAGGCGGCGGCTACACCTTC.

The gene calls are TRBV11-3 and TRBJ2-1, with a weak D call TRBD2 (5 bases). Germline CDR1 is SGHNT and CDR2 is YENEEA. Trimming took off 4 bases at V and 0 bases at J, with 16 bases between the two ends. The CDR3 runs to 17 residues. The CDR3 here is CASSSADSLSSYNEQFF. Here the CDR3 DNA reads TGTGCCAGCAGCTCCGCGGACTCTCTGAGCTCCTACAATGAGCAGTTCTTC.

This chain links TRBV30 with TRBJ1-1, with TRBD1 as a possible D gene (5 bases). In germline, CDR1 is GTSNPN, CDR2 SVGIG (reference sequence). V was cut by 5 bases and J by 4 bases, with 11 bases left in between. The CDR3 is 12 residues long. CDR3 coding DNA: TGTGCCTGGGATGTGGGGACCACTGAAGCTTTCTTT. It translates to CAWDVGTTEAFF.

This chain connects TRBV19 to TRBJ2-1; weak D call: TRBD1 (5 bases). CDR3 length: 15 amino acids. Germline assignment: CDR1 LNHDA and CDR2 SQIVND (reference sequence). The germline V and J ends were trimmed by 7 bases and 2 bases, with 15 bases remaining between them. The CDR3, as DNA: TGTGCCAGTACCCCGCACGCAGGGACCTACAATGAGCAGTTCTTC. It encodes CASTPHAGTYNEQFF.

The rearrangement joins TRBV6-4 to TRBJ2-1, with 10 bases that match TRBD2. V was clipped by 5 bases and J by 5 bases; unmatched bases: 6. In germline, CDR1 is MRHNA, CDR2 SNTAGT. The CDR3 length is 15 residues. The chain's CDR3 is CASSTLAGSDNEQFF. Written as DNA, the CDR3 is TGTGCCAGCAGTACACTAGCGGGGTCCGACAATGAGCAGTTCTTC.

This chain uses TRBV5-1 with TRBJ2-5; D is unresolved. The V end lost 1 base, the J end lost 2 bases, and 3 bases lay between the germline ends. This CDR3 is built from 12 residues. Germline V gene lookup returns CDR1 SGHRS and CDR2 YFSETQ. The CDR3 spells CASSLRQETQYF. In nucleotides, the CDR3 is TGCGCCAGCAGCTTGCGGCAAGAGACCCAGTACTTC.